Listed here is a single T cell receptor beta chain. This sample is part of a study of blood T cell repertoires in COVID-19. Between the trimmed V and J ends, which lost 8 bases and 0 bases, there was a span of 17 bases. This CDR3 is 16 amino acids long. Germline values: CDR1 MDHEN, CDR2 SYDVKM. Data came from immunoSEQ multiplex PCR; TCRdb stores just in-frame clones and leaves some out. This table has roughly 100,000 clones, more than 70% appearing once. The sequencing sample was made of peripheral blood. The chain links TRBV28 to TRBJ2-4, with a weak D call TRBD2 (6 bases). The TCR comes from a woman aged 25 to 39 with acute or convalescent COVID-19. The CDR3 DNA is TGTGCCAGCCGACAGACCGGGACTGGAGCCAAAAACATTCAGTACTTC. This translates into CASRQTGTGAKNIQYF.